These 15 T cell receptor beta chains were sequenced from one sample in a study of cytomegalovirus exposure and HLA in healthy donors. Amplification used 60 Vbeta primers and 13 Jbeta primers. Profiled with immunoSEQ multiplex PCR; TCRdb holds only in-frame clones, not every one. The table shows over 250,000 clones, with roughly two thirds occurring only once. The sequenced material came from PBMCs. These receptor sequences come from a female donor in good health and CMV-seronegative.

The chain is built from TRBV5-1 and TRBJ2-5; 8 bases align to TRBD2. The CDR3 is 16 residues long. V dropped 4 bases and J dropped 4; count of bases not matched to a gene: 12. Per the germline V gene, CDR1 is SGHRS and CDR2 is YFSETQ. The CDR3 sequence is CASSPNSGTGGETQYF. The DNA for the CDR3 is TGCGCCAGCAGCCCGAATAGCGGGACGGGGGGAGAGACCCAGTACTTC.

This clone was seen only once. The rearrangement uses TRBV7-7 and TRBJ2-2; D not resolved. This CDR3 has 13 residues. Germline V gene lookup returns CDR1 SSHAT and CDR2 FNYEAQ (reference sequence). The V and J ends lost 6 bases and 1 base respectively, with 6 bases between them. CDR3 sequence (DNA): TGTGCCAGCAGTCTAGGGAACACCGGGGAGCTGTTTTTT. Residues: CASSLGNTGELFF.

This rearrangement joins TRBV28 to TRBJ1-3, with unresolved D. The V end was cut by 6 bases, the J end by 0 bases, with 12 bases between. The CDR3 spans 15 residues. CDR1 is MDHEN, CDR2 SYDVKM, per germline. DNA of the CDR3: TGTGCCAGCAGCCGGGATCCAAGCTCTGGAAACACCATATATTTT. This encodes CASSRDPSSGNTIYF.

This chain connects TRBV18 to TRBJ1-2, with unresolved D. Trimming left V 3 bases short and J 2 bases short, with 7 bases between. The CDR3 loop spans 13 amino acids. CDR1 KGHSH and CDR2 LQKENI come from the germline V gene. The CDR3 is CASSPLQNYGYTF. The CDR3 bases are TGTGCCAGCTCACCCTTACAGAACTATGGCTACACCTTC.

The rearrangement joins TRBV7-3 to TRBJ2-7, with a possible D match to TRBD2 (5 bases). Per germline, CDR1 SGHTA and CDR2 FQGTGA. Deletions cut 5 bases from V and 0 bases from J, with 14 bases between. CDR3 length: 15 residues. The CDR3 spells CASSVLGGPSYEQYF. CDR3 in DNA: TGTGCCAGCAGCGTTCTGGGCGGGCCCTCCTACGAGCAGTACTTC.

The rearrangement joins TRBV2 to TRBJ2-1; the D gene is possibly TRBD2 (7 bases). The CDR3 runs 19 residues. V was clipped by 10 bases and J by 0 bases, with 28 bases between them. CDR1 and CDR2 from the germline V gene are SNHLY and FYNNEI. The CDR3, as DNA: TGTGCCATCCGAGCCTTAGGGGGACTAAGACGTATCTCCTACAATGAGCAGTTCTTC. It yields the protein CAIRALGGLRRISYNEQFF.

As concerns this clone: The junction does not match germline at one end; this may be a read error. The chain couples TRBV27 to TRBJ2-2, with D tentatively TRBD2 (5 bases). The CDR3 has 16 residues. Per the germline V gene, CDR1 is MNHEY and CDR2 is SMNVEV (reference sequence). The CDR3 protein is CASSFGSFLITGELLF. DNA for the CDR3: TGTGCCAGCAGTTTTGGTTCGTTTTTGATCACCGGGGAGCTGCTTTTT.

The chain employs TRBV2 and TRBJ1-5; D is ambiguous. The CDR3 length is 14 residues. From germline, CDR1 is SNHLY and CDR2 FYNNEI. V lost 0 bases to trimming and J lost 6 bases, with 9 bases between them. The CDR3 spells CASSEAGFSQPQHF. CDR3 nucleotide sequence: TGTGCCAGCAGTGAAGCCGGGTTCAGTCAGCCCCAGCATTTT.

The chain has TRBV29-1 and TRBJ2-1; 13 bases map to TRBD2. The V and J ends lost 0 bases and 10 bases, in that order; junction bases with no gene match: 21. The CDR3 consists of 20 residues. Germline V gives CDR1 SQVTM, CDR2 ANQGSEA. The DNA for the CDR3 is TGCAGCGTTGAAGATCTCCGGACTAGCGGGAGTGGCCGGCTCCTTCGGGAGCAGTTCTTC. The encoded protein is CSVEDLRTSGSGRLLREQFF.

The CDR3: CASSPGQSSGNTIYF. CDR3 bases: TGTGCCAGCAGTCCGGGACAGAGCTCTGGAAACACCATATATTTT. The gene calls are TRBV5-4 and TRBJ1-3, with TRBD1 matching 7 bases. Germline V gene lookup returns CDR1 SGHNT and CDR2 YYREEE (reference sequence). The CDR3 is 15 amino acids. After removal of 5 bases from V and 0 bases from J, the junction contained 5 bases not matched to a gene.

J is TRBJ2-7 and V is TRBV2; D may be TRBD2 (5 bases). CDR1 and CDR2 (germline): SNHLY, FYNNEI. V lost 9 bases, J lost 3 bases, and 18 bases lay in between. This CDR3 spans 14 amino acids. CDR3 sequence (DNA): TGTGCCAGAGCGGCCGGACTGACTAACTACGAGCAGTACTTC. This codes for CARAAGLTNYEQYF.

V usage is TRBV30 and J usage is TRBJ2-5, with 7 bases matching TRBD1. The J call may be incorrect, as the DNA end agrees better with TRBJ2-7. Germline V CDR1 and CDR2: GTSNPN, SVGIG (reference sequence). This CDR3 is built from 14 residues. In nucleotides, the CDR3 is TGTGCCTGGAGTGTGGAGACAGGGTTATACGAGCAGTACTTC. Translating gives CAWSVETGLYEQYF.

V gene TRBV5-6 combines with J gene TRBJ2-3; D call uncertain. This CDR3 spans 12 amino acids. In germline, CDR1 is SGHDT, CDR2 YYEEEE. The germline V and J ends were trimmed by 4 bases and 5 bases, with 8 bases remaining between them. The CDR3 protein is CASSLPGDTQYF. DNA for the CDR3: TGTGCCAGCAGCCTACCGGGAGATACGCAGTATTTT.

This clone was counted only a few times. CDR3 in amino acids: CASSLDLGLQYEQYF. In DNA, the CDR3 is TGTGCCAGCAGCTTAGACCTGGGACTCCAATACGAGCAGTACTTC. The V and J genes are TRBV7-2 and TRBJ2-7; D possibly corresponds to TRBD2 (6 bases). The CDR3 runs 15 residues. V was shortened by 1 base and J by 4 bases, with 14 bases between the two germline ends. Germline CDR1 reads SGHTA; CDR2 reads FQGNSA.

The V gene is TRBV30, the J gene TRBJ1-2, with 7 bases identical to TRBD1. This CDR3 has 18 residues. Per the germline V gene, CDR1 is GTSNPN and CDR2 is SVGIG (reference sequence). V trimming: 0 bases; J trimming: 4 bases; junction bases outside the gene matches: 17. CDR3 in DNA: TGTGCCTGGAGTGTACGTCTGGACAGGTACCAAAGAGCCTATGGCTACACCTTC. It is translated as CAWSVRLDRYQRAYGYTF.